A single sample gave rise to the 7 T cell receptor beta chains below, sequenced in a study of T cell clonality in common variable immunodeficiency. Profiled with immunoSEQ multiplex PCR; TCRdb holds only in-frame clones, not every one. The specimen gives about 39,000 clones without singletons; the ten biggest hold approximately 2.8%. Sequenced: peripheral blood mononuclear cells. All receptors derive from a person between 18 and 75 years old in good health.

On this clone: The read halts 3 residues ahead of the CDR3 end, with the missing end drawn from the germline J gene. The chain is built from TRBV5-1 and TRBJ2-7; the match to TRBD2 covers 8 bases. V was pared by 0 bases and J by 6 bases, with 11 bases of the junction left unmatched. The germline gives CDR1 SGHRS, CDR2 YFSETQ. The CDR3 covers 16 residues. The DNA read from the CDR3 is TGCGCCAGCAGCTTGGAGGTGACTAGCGCTGTTCCCGAG. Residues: CASSLEVTSAVPE. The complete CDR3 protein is CASSLEVTSAVPEQYF.

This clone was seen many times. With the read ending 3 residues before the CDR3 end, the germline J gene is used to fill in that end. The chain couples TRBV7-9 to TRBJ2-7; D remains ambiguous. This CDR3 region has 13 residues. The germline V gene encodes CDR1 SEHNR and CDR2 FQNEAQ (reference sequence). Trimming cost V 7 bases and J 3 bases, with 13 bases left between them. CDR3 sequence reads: CASTPETGYEQYF. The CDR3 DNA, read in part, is TGTGCCAGCACCCCCGAGACGGGCTACGAG.

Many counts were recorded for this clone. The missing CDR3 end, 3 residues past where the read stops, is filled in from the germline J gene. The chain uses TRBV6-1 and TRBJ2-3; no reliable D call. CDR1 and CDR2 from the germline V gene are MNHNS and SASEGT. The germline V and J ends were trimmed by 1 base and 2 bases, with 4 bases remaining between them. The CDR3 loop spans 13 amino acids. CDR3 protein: CASSEVATDTQYF. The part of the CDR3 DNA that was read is TGTGCCAGCAGTGAAGTAGCCACAGATACG.

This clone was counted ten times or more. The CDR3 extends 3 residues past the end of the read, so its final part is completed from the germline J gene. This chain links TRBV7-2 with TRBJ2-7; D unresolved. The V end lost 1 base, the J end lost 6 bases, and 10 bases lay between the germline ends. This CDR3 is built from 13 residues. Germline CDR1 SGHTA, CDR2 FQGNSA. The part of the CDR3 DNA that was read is TGTGCCAGCAGCTTAGACAGTCGAAGCGAG. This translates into CASSLDSRSE. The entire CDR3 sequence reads CASSLDSRSEQYF. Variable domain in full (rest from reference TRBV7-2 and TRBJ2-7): GAGVSQSPSNKVTEKGKDVELRCDPISGHTALYWYRQSLGQGLEFLIYFQGNSAPDKSGLPSDRFSAERTGGSVSTLTIQRTQQEDSAVYLCASSLDSRSEQYFGPGTRLTVT.

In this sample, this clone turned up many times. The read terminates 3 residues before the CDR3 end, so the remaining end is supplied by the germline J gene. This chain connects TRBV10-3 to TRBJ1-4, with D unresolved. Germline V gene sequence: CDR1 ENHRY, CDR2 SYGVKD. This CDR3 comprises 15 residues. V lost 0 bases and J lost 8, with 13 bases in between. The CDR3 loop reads CAISESQAGGEKLFF. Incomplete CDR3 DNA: TGTGCCATCAGTGAGTCGCAGGCGGGTGGCGAAAAA.

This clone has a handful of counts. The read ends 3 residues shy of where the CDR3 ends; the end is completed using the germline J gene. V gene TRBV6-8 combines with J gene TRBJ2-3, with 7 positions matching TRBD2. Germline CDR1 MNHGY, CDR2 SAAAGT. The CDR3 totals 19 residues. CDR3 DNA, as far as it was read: TGTGCCAGCAGGGACTTCTGGCGGGAGTTAGTATCTCTGTCTGGGACG. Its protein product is CASRDFWRELVSLSGT. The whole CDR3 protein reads CASRDFWRELVSLSGTQYF.

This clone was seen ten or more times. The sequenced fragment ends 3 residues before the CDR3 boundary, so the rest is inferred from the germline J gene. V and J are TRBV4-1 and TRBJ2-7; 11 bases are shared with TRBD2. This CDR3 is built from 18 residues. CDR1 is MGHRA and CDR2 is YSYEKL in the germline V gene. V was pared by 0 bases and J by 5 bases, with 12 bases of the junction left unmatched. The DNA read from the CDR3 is TGCGCCAGCAGCCAAGACGGGCTAGCGGGAGGCCCGCTAGACGAG. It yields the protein CASSQDGLAGGPLDE. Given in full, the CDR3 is CASSQDGLAGGPLDEQYF.